What follows are 6 T cell receptor beta chains derived from one specimen sequenced in a study of T cells in tuberculosis. Time point: new active TB diagnosis, blood taken before or within 7 days of starting treatment. The table came from immunoSEQ multiplex PCR; TCRdb's copy has only in-frame clones and leaves some out. The profile shows over 30,000 clones, nearly 90% of them singletons. Specimen: PBMCs, collected at tuberculosis diagnosis. The receptors come from an adult with tuberculosis.

The chain uses TRBV5-1 and TRBJ1-2, with 7 nucleotides matching TRBD1. Trimming removed 0 bases from V and 9 bases from J; junction bases left unmatched: 2. Germline V gives CDR1 SGHRS, CDR2 YFSETQ. The CDR3 runs 12 residues. Here the CDR3 DNA reads TGCGCCAGCAGCTTGGACAGGGGACGCTACACCTTC. It is translated as CASSLDRGRYTF.

The chain employs TRBV5-1 and TRBJ2-5; TRBD1 matches at 10 bases. V lost 0 bases to trimming and J lost 3 bases; unmatched junction nucleotides: 2. The V gene's germline CDR1 is SGHRS and CDR2 YFSETQ. The CDR3 runs 15 residues. The CDR3 DNA reads as TGCGCCAGCAGCTTGGAGGGACAGGGGAAAGAGACCCAGTACTTC. This encodes CASSLEGQGKETQYF. Together with reference TRBV5-1 and TRBJ2-5, the CDR3 gives the full variable domain: KAGVTQTPRYLIKTRGQQVTLSCSPISGHRSVSWYQQTPGQGLQFLFEYFSETQRNKGNFPGRFSGRQFSNSRSEMNVSTLELGDSALYLCASSLEGQGKETQYFGPGTRLLVL.

The chain has TRBV14 and TRBJ2-5, with 7 bases identical to TRBD1. Germline assignment: CDR1 SGHDN and CDR2 FVKESK. This CDR3 is built from 15 residues. The V segment lost 3 bases and the J segment 5 bases; nucleotides outside the gene matches: 9. Here the CDR3 reads CASSQRQGRGETQYF. DNA for the CDR3: TGTGCCAGCAGCCAGCGACAGGGACGTGGGGAGACCCAGTACTTC.

The rearrangement uses TRBV7-2 and TRBJ2-3; 7 nucleotides align to TRBD2. Trimming at V came to 2 bases and at J to 15 bases, leaving 29 bases not matched to a gene. CDR1 is SGHTA and CDR2 is FQGNSA in the germline V gene. The length of the CDR3 is 19 residues. The CDR3 nucleotides are TGTGCCAGCAGCTTACCCCTTCCCTATAGCGGGCGGGCCGGTCGGCCCTCATATTTT. It is translated as CASSLPLPYSGRAGRPSYF.

The chain uses TRBV13 and TRBJ1-2; D possibly corresponds to TRBD1 (6 bases). The CDR3 covers 14 residues. V lost 5 bases and J lost 3, with 13 bases in between. The V gene's germline CDR1 is PRHDT and CDR2 FYEKMQ (reference sequence). The CDR3 nucleotides are TGTGCCAGCAGCCAGAGGGGGGGGCACTATGGCTACACCTTC. Protein: CASSQRGGHYGYTF.

This CDR3 is CASSPLAGVTGELFF. The CDR3 DNA follows: TGTGCCAGCAGCCCCCTAGCGGGGGTCACCGGGGAGCTGTTTTTT. This chain joins TRBV6-4 and TRBJ2-2; TRBD2 agrees at 10 bases. V lost 6 bases and J lost 4; bases outside the gene matches: 5. Germline CDR1 reads MRHNA; CDR2 reads SNTAGT. The CDR3 loop spans 15 amino acids.